This TCR beta chain is from a study of blood T cells in healthy people across ages. CDR1 KGHDR and CDR2 SFDVKD come from the germline V gene. The CDR3 covers 18 residues. The use of a sample-barcoded 5' primer and a J-beta primer mix characterized a second PCR of roughly 6 to 11 cycles. One entry per CDR3 protein results from TCRdb running MiXCR on the 5' RACE reads. The sample carries 270,000 or so distinct CDR3 sequences, 25% to 30% recorded once. The sequenced sample consisted of blood. The receptor comes from a woman in her 70s in good health. The J gene is TRBJ2-1, the V gene TRBV24-1; 8 bases line up with TRBD2. Gene TRBJ2-5 matches the end of the DNA better, so the J call may be wrong. CDR3 in DNA: TGTGCCACCAGTGATTCAGCGGGGGAAGGGAGGGATACGGGGACCCAGTACTTC. Translated: CATSDSAGEGRDTGTQYF.